The clone carrying this T cell receptor beta chain was seen a few times. The antigen is not known. V shed 3 bases and J shed 0 bases, with 15 bases lying between them. This CDR3 has 15 amino acids. Per germline, CDR1 GTSNPN and CDR2 SVGIG (reference sequence). 13 Jbeta primers and 60 Vbeta primers were used for the PCR. Measured with immunoSEQ multiplex PCR; TCRdb has only the in-frame clones, and not every one. This sample has roughly 100,000 clones, with 63% found just once. This entry is derived from a study of cytomegalovirus exposure and HLA in healthy donors. Notes on the study in general: The listing of about 150 TCR beta chains classed them as cytomegalovirus-associated. Most of the CMV-associated TCR beta chains (in a later analysis) appeared to be HLA-restricted. Clonal expansion, a later analysis showed, was greater in HLA-associated TCR beta chains than in equally common others.

This sequence was found in a human donor in good health. Specimen: PBMCs. The V gene is TRBV30, the J gene TRBJ2-7; the D is unclear. For the CDR3, the DNA is TGTGCCTGGAGCGGGTTCTGGGTTAGCTCCTACGAGCAGTACTTC. Its protein product is CAWSGFWVSSYEQYF. The full variable domain, with the rest looked up from reference TRBV30 and TRBJ2-7, is SQTIHQWPATLVQPVGSPLSLECTVEGTSNPNLYWYRQAAGRGLQLLFYSVGIGQISSEVPQNLSASRPQDRQFILSSKKLLLSDSGFYLCAWSGFWVSSYEQYFGPGTRLTVT.